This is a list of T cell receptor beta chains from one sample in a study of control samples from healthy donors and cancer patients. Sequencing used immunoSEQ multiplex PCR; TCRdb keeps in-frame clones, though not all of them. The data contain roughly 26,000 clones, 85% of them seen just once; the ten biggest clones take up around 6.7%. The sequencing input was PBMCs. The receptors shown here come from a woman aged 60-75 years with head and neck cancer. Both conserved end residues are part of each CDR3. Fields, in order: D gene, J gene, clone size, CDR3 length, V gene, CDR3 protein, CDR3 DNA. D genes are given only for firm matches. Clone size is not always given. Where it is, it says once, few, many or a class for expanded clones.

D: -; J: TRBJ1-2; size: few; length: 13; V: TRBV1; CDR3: CTSSQGTMGGYTF; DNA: TGCACCAGCAGCCAAGGAACAATGGGGGGCTACACCTTC
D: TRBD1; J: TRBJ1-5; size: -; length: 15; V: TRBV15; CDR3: CATSRMDREDQPQHF; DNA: TGTGCCACCAGCAGAATGGACAGGGAGGATCAGCCCCAGCATTTT
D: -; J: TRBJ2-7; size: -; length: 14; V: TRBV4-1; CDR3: CASSQDIASYEQYF; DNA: TGCGCCAGCAGCCAAGATATAGCTTCCTACGAGCAGTACTTC
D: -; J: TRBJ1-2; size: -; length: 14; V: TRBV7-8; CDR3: CASSLYVVGYGYTF; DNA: TGTGCCAGCAGCTTATACGTTGTTGGTTACGGCTACACCTTC
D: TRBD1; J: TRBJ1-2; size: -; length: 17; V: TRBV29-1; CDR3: CSVDNAPERTGDYGYTF; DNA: TGCAGCGTTGACAATGCCCCCGAACGAACAGGGGACTATGGCTACACCTTC
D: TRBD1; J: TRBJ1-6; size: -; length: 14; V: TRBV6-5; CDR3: CAIARQGENSPLHF; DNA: TGTGCCATTGCAAGACAGGGGGAAAATTCACCCCTCCACTTT
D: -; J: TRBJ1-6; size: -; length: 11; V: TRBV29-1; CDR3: CSVAQGMDLHF; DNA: TGCAGCGTCGCCCAAGGGATGGACCTCCACTTT
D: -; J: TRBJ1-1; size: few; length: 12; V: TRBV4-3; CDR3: CASSQGSTEAFF; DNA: TGCGCCAGCAGCCAAGGGTCCACTGAAGCTTTCTTT
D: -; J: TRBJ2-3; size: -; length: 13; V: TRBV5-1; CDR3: CASSLPFTDTQYF; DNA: TGCGCCAGCAGCTTACCCTTCACAGATACGCAGTATTTT
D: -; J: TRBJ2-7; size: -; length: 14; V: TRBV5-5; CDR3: CASSAVIGGDEQYF; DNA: TGTGCCAGCAGCGCCGTGATTGGTGGGGACGAGCAGTACTTC
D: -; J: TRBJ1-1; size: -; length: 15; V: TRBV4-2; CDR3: CASSSWGGGNTEAFF; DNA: TGTGCCAGCAGCTCGTGGGGTGGGGGGAACACTGAAGCTTTCTTT
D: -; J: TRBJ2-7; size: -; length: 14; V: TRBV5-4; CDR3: CASSPRGGDYEQYF; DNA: TGTGCCAGCAGCCCTCGAGGGGGTGACTACGAGCAGTACTTC
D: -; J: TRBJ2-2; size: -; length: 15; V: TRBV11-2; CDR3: CASSWTASNTGELFF; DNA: TGTGCCAGCAGCTGGACAGCCTCGAACACCGGGGAGCTGTTTTTT
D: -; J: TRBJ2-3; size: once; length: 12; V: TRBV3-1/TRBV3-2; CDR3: CASSQLTDTQYF; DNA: TGTGCCAGCAGCCAACTAACAGATACGCAGTATTTT
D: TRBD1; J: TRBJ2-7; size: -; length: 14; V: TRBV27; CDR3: CASSSRDRVGEQYF; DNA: TGTGCCAGCAGTTCCCGGGACAGGGTCGGCGAGCAGTACTTC
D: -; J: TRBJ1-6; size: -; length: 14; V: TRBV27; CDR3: CASSLRQDNSPLHF; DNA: TGTGCCAGCAGTTTAAGACAGGATAATTCACCCCTCCACTTT
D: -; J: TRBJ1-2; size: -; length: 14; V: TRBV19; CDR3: CASFVRVSNYGYTF; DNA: TGTGCCAGTTTTGTGCGAGTCAGTAACTATGGCTACACCTTC
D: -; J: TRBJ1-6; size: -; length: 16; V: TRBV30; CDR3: CAWSEWGEGSNSPLHF; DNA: TGTGCCTGGAGTGAGTGGGGAGAGGGGTCGAATTCACCCCTCCACTTT
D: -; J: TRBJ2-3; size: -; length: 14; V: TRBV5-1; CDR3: CASSLAVRTDTQYF; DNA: TGCGCCAGCAGCTTGGCTGTCCGCACAGATACGCAGTATTTT
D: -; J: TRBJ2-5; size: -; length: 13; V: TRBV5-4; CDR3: CASSFPSRETQYF; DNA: TGTGCCAGCAGCTTCCCTAGCCGAGAGACCCAGTACTTC
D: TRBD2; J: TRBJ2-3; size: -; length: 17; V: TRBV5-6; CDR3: CASSSIRLAVGTDTQYF; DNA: TGTGCCAGCAGCTCTATACGACTAGCGGTTGGCACAGATACGCAGTATTTT
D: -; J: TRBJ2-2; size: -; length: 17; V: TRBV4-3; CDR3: CASSQDGYAANTGELFF; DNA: TGCGCCAGCAGCCAAGACGGGTACGCAGCGAACACCGGGGAGCTGTTTTTT
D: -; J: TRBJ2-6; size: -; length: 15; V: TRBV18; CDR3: CASSYGGTGANVLTF; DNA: TGTGCCAGCTCTTACGGGGGAACTGGGGCCAACGTCCTGACTTTC
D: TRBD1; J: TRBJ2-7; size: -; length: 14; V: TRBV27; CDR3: CASSSGQSAYEQYF; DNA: TGTGCCAGCAGTTCGGGACAGTCGGCCTACGAGCAGTACTTC
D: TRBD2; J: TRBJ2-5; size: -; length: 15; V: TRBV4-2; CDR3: CASSPGTSGQETQYF; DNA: TGTGCCAGCAGCCCCGGGACTAGCGGCCAAGAGACCCAGTACTTC
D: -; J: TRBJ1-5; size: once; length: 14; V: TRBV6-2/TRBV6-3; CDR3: CASSSAGGNQPQHF; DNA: TGTGCCAGCAGTTCCGCGGGGGGCAATCAGCCCCAGCATTTT
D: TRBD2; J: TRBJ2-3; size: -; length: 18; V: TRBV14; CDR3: CASSQDKGLAGNTDTQYF; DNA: TGTGCCAGCAGCCAAGATAAGGGACTAGCGGGGAACACAGATACGCAGTATTTT
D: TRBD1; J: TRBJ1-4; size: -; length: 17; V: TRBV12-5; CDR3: CASGLGRQGARGEKLFF; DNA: TGTGCTAGTGGTTTAGGCAGACAGGGGGCGAGGGGTGAAAAACTGTTTTTT
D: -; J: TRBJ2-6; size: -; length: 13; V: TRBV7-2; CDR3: CASSASGANVLTF; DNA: TGTGCCAGCAGCGCATCTGGGGCCAACGTCCTGACTTTC
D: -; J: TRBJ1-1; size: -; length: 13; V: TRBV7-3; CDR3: CASSQEGNTEAFF; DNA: TGTGCCAGTTCTCAGGAAGGAAACACTGAAGCTTTCTTT
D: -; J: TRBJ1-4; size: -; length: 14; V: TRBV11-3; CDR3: CASSLGRWGEKLFF; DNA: TGTGCCAGCAGCTTAGGCCGGTGGGGTGAAAAACTGTTTTTT
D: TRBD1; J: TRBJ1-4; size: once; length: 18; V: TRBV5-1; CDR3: CASSNGDAGGPTNEKLFF; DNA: TGCGCCAGCAGCAACGGCGACGCAGGGGGTCCAACTAATGAAAAACTGTTTTTT
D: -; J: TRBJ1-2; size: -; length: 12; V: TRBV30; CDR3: CAWRLSIGSYTF; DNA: TGTGCCTGGAGACTCTCGATCGGCAGCTACACCTTC
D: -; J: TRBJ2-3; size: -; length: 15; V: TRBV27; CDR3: CASTPGSPFGYTQYF; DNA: TGTGCCAGCACCCCGGGGTCCCCATTCGGTTATACGCAGTATTTT
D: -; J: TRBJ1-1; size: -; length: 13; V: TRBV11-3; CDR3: CASSPMGDTEAFF; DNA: TGTGCCAGCAGCCCCATGGGGGACACTGAAGCTTTCTTT